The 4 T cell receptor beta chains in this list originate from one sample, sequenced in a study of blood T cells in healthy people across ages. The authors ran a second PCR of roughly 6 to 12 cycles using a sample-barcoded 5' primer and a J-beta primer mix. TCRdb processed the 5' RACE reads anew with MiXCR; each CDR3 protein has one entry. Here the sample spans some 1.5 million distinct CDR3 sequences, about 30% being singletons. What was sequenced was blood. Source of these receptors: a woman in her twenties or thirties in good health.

CDR3 residues: CASSLAGLQGYTF. In DNA, the CDR3 is TGTGCCAGCAGTTTGGCAGGGTTGCAAGGCTACACCTTC. V usage is TRBV12-3 or TRBV12-4 and J usage is TRBJ1-2, with TRBD1 as a possible D gene (5 bases). This CDR3 region has 13 residues. The ends were cut back, 3 bases at V and 8 bases at J, with 13 bases in the middle.

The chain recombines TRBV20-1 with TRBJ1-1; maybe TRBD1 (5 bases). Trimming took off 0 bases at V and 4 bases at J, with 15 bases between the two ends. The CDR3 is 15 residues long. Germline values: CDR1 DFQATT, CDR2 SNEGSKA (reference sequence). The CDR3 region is CSARDHDRWATEAFF. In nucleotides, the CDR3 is TGCAGTGCTAGAGATCATGACAGATGGGCCACTGAAGCTTTCTTT.

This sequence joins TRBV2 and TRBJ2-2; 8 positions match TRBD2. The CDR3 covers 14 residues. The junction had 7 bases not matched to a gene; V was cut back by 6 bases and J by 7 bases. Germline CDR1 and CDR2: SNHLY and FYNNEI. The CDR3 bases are TGTGCCAGCAGACTAGCGGAGGCGGGCGGGGAGCTGTTTTTT. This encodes CASRLAEAGGELFF.

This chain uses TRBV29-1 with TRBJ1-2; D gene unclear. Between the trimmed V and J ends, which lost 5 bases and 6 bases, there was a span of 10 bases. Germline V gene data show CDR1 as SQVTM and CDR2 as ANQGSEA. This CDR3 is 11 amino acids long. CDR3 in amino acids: CSVYKSDGYTF. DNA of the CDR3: TGCAGCGTTTACAAGTCAGATGGCTACACCTTC.